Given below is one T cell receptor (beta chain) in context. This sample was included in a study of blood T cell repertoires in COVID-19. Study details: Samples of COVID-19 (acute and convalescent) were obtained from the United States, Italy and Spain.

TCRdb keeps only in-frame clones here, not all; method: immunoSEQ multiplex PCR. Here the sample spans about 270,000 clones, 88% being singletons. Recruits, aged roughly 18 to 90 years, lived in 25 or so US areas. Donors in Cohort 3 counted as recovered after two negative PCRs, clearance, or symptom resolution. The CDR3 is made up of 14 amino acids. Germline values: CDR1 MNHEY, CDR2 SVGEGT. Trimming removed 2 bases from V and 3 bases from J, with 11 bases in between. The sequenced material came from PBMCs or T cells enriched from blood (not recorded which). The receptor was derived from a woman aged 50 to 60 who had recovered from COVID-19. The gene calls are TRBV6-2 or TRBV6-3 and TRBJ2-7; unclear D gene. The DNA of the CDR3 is TGTGCCAGCAGTTACGGCGGCTCCTTCTACGAGCAGTACTTC. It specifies CASSYGGSFYEQYF.